The TCR beta chain described here comes from a study of T cells expressing NK-cell markers. For the study at large: Serological testing identified seven of the eight sequenced donors as HCMV-seropositive and one as seronegative.

Whole-study findings and limits: Topping the CD3+CD56-NKG2C+ fraction as well were these clonotypes, in a handful of donors.

Points on this clonotype: Antigen unknown.

CDR3 length: 17 amino acids. Production of TCR beta cDNA relied on 5'RACE template switching with UMIs. TCRdb re-called the 5' RACE reads, yielding one record per CDR3 amino acid sequence without DNA. Listed are over 250,000 distinct CDR3 sequences; 3.5% to 5% falls within the top ten. This clonotype originated in a woman aged 18 to 75 in good health. The chain employs TRBV12-3 or TRBV12-4 and TRBJ2-3; TCRdb selects TRBD1, and the lack of DNA leaves this call unchecked. The material sequenced was blood T cells: a sorted CD56 or NKG2C T cell subset, CD4+ or CD8+ T cells, or bulk PBMC T cells (not recorded which). This CDR3 reads CASTNRGVSSFTDTQYF.